This T cell receptor beta chain emerged from a study of T cells in Graves' hyperthyroidism and ophthalmopathy. Across the whole study: Prior to any treatment, at the point of initial diagnosis, peripheral blood was collected.

Patients between 18 and 65 years old had hyperthyroidism, newly diagnosed and lasting under 2 months. Source material for PBMCs was more than 9.5 ml fresh peripheral blood. This clonotype has ten or more counts. Trimming took off 1 base at V and 0 bases at J, with 9 bases between the two ends. The CDR3 totals 16 residues. Amplification targeted TCR beta CDR3 regions from RNA transcripts. HTBI primers were employed in a first-round RT-PCR of the TCR CDR3. MiXCR, applied by TCRdb to the multiplex PCR reads, yields one record per CDR3 protein. This table has around 580,000 distinct CDR3 sequences, 16% appearing once.

Sequencing was performed on blood. The receptor was isolated from a young woman with Graves' hyperthyroidism. The gene calls are TRBV12-3 or TRBV12-4 and TRBJ2-2; D is possibly TRBD2 (6 bases). The chain's CDR3 is CASSLVGGANTGELFF. CDR3 sequence (DNA): TGTGCCAGCAGTTTAGTCGGCGGGGCGAACACCGGGGAGCTGTTTTTT.